This T cell receptor (beta chain) was captured in a study of blood T cell repertoires in COVID-19. Source study methods: Reference gene primer amplification gave nucleated cell count estimates. Clones were read by immunoSEQ multiplex PCR, and TCRdb kept only the in-frame ones, dropping some. Clone size and V and J calls were adopted from that table, with D and trimming inferred from the DNA. Of fewer than 400,000 clones in the sample, 89% were seen once. Ten or more counts support this clone. CDR3 length equals 13 residues. Germline values: CDR1 SNHLY, CDR2 FYNNEI. Trimming pared 6 bases from V and 7 bases from J, leaving 15 bases between.

Source material: PBMCs or T cells enriched from blood (not recorded which). The clonotype was recovered from a woman aged 25 to 39 who had recovered from COVID-19. The chain has TRBV2 and TRBJ1-1; D is possibly TRBD1 (5 bases). Written as DNA, the CDR3 is TGTGCCAGCAGCCCGCAGGGTGAAGGTGAAGCTTTCTTT. Translating gives CASSPQGEGEAFF.